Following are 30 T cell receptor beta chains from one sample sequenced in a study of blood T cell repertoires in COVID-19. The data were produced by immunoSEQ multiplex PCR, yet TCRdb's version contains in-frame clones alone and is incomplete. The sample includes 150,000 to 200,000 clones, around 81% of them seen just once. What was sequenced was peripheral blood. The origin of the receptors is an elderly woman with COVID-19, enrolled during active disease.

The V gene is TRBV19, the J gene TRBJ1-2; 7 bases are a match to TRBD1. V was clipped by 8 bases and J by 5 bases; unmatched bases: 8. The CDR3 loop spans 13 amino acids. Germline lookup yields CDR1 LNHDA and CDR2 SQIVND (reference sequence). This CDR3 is CASRQGGTYGYTF. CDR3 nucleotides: TGTGCCAGTCGGCAGGGGGGCACTTATGGCTACACCTTC.

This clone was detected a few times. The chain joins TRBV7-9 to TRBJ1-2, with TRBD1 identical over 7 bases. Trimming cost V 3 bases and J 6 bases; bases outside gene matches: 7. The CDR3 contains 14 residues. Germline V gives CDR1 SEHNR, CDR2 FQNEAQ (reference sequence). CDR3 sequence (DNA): TGTGCCAGCAGCTTGGGGCAGGGGGTCGATGGCTACACCTTC. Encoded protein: CASSLGQGVDGYTF. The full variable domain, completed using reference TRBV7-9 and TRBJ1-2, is DTGVSQNPRHKITKRGQNVTFRCDPISEHNRLYWYRQTLGQGPEFLTYFQNEAQLEKSRLLSDRFSAERPKGSFSTLEIQRTEQGDSAMYLCASSLGQGVDGYTFGSGTRLTVV.

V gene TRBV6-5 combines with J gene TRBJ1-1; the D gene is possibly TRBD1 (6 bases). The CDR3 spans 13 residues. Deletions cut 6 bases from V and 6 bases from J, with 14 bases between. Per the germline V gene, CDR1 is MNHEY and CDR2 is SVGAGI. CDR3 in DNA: TGTGCCAGCAGCACCAGGGGAAGGCCTGAAGCTTTCTTT. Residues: CASSTRGRPEAFF.

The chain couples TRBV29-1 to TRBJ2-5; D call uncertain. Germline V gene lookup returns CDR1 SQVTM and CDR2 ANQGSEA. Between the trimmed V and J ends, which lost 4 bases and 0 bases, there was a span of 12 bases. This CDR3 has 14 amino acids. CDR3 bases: TGCAGCGTTGTACAAGACTTAAACCAAGAGACCCAGTACTTC. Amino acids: CSVVQDLNQETQYF. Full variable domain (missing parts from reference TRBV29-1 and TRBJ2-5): SAVISQKPSRDICQRGTSLTIQCQVDSQVTMMFWYRQQPGQSLTLIATANQGSEATYESGFVIDKFPISRPNLTFSTLTVSNMSPEDSSIYLCSVVQDLNQETQYFGPGTRLLVL.

In DNA, the CDR3 is TGTGCCAGCAGAACCGGGACTAGCGGATTCTACGAGCAGTACTTC. The encoded protein is CASRTGTSGFYEQYF. This chain uses TRBV2 with TRBJ2-7; 11 nucleotides agree with TRBD2. V was clipped by 6 bases and J by 3 bases; unmatched bases: 7. The CDR3 is made up of 15 amino acids. Germline lookup yields CDR1 SNHLY and CDR2 FYNNEI.

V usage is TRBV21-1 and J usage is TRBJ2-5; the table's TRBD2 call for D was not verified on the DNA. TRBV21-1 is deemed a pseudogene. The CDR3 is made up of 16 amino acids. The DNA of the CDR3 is TGTGCCAGCAGCAAGCCCCGGGTAAAACGTCGAGAGACCCAGTACTTC. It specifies CASSKPRVKRRETQYF.

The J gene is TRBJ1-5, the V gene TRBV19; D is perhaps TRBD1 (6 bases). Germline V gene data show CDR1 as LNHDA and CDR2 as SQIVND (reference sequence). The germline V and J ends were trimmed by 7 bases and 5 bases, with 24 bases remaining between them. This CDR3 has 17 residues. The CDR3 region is CASTEPGRGGTYQPQHF. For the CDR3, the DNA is TGTGCCAGTACCGAACCGGGGAGGGGGGGGACTTATCAGCCCCAGCATTTT.

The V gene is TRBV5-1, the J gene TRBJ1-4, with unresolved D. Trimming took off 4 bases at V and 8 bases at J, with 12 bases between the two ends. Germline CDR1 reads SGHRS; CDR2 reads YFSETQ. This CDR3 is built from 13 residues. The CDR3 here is CASSPTPGEKLFF. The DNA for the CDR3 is TGCGCCAGCAGCCCAACCCCAGGCGAAAAACTGTTTTTT.

CDR3 sequence (DNA): TGTGCCAGCAGCCAAAACAAACAGGGGGCCAGCGAGACCCAGTACTTC. It specifies CASSQNKQGASETQYF. The J gene is TRBJ2-5, the V gene TRBV3-1 (or the pseudogene TRBV3-2); TRBD1 agrees at 9 bases. This CDR3 region has 16 residues. Unmatched junction bases numbered 9, after V lost 2 bases and J lost 5 bases. CDR1 is LGHDT, CDR2 YNNKEL, per germline (reference sequence).

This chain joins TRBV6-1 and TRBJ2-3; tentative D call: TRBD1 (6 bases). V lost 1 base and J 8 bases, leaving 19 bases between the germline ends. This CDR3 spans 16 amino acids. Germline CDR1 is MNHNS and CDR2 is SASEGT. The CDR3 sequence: CASSEGLGALSGTQYF. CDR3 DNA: TGTGCCAGCAGTGAAGGGCTGGGGGCCCTCTCAGGTACGCAGTATTTT.

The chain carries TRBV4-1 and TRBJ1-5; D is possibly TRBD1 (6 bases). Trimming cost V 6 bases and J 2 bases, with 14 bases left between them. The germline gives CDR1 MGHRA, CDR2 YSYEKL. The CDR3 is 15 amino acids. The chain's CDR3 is CASRLSTGRNQPQHF. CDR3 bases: TGCGCCAGCAGACTATCTACAGGGCGCAATCAGCCCCAGCATTTT.

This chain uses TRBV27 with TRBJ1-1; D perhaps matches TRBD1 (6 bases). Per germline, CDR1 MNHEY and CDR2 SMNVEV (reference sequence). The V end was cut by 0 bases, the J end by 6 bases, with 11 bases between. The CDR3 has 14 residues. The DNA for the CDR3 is TGTGCCAGCAGTTTATCGGACAGACCCGCTGAAGCTTTCTTT. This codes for CASSLSDRPAEAFF.

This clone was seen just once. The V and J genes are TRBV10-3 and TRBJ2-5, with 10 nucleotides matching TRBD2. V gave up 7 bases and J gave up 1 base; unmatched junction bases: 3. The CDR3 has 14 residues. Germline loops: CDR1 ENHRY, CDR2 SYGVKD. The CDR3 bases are TGTGCCATCAATAGCGGGGGGCCCCAAGAGACCCAGTACTTC. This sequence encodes CAINSGGPQETQYF.

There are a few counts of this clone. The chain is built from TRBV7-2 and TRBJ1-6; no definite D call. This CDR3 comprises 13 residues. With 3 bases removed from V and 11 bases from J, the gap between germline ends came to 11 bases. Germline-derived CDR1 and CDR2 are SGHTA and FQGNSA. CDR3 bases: TGTGCCAGCAGCTTGCGGCAGATCACACCCCTCCACTTT. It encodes CASSLRQITPLHF.

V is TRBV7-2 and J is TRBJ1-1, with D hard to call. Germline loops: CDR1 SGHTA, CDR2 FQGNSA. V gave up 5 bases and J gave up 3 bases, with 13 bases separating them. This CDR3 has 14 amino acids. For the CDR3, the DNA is TGTGCCAGCAGCGCCGTACCAGAGGACACTGAAGCTTTCTTT. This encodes CASSAVPEDTEAFF.

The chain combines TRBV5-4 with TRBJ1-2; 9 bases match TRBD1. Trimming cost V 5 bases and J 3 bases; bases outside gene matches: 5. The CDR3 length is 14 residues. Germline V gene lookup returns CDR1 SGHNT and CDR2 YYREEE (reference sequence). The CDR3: CASSYRTGDYGYTF. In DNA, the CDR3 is TGTGCCAGCAGTTATAGGACAGGGGACTATGGCTACACCTTC.

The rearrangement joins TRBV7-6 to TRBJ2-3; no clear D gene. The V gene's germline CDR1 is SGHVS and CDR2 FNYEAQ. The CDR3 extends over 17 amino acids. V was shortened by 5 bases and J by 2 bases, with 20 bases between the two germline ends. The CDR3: CASSPRPGPKTTDTQYF. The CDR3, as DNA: TGTGCCAGCAGCCCACGGCCGGGTCCCAAAACCACAGATACGCAGTATTTT.

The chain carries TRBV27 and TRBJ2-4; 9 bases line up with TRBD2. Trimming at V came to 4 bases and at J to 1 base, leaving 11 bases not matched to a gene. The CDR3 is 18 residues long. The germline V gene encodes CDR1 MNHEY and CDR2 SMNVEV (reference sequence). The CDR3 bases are TGTGCCAGCAGTTCGTATCGGCGGGAGGGTGGCGCCAAAAACATTCAGTACTTC. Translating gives CASSSYRREGGAKNIQYF.

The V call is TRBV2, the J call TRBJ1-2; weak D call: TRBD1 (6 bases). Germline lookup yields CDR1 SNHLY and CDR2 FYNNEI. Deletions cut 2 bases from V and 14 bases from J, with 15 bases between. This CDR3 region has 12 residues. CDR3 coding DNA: TGTGCCAGCAGTGAATTGGACAGCTCCAGGACCTTC. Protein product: CASSELDSSRTF.

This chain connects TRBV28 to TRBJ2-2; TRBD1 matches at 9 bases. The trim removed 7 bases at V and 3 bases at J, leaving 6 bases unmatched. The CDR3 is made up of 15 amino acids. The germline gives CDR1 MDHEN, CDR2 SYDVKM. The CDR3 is CASTATGGYTGELFF. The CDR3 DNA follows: TGTGCCAGCACCGCGACAGGGGGGTACACCGGGGAGCTGTTTTTT.

CDR3 DNA sequence: TGTGCCGGGGACAGAGAGCAAGCTTTCTTT. Translated, it gives CAGDREQAFF. The V call is TRBV30, the J call TRBJ1-1; 7 bases align to TRBD1. Germline CDR1 GTSNPN, CDR2 SVGIG (reference sequence). J was trimmed by 9 bases and V by 8 bases; bases with no gene match: 6. CDR3 length equals 10 residues.

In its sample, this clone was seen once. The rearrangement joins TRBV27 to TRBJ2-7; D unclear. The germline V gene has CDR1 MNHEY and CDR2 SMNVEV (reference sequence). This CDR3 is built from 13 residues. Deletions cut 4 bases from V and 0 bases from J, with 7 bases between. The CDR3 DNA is TGTGCCAGCAGTTGGGCAGACTCCTACGAGCAGTACTTC. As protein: CASSWADSYEQYF.

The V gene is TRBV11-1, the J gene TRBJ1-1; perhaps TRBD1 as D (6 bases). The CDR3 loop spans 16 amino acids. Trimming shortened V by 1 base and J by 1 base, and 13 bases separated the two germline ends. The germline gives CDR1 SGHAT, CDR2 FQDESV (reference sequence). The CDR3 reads CASSLDGGRRNTEAFF. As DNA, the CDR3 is TGTGCCAGCAGCTTAGATGGGGGCAGGAGGAACACTGAAGCTTTCTTT.

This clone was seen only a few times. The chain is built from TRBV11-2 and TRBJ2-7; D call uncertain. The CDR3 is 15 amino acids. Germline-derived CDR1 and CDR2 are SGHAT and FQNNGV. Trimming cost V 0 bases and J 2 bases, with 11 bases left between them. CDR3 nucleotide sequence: TGTGCCAGCAGCTTAGATCGTTGGAGAGCCTACGAGCAGTACTTC. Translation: CASSLDRWRAYEQYF.

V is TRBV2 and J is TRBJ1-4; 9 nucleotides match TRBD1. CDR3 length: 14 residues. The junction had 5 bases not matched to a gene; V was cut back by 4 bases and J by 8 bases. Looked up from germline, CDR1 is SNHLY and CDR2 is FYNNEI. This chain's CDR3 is CASSANRGQEKLFF. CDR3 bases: TGTGCCAGCAGTGCAAACAGGGGGCAGGAAAAACTGTTTTTT.

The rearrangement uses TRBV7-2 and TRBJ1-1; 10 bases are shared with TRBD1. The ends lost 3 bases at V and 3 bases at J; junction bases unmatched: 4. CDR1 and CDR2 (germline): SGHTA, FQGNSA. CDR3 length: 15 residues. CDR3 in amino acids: CASSFTGTGDTEAFF. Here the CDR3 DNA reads TGTGCCAGCAGCTTTACCGGGACAGGGGACACTGAAGCTTTCTTT.

The CDR3 loop reads CASSVPGGYTF. The DNA for the CDR3 is TGTGCCAGCAGCGTCCCAGGGGGCTACACCTTC. This chain connects TRBV9 to TRBJ1-2, with a possible D match to TRBD1 (5 bases). Germline lookup yields CDR1 SGDLS and CDR2 YYNGEE. With 2 bases removed from V and 8 bases from J, the gap between germline ends came to 7 bases. CDR3 length: 11 amino acids.

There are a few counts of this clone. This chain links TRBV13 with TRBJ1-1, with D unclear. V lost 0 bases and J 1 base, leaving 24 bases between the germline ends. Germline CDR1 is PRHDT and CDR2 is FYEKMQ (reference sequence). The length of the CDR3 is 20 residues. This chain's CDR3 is CASSLGGIFWARMKNTEAFF. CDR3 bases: TGTGCCAGCAGCTTAGGCGGGATTTTCTGGGCCCGGATGAAGAACACTGAAGCTTTCTTT.

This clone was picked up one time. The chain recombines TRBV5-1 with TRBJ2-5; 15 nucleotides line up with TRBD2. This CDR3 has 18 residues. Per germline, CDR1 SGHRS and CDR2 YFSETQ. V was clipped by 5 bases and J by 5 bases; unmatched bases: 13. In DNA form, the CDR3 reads TGCGCCAGCAGGATAGGACTAGCGGGGGGGCCGTCCGAGGAGACCCAGTACTTC. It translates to CASRIGLAGGPSEETQYF.

CDR3 sequence (DNA): TGTGCCACCAGCAGAGTGGCAGGGGCGAACACCGGGGAGCTGTTTTTT. Amino acids: CATSRVAGANTGELFF. This rearrangement joins TRBV15 to TRBJ2-2; a weak D match, TRBD1 (6 bases). The CDR3 consists of 16 residues. Between the trimmed V and J ends, which lost 1 base and 0 bases, there was a span of 9 bases. Germline CDR1 reads LNHNV; CDR2 reads YYDKDF (reference sequence).